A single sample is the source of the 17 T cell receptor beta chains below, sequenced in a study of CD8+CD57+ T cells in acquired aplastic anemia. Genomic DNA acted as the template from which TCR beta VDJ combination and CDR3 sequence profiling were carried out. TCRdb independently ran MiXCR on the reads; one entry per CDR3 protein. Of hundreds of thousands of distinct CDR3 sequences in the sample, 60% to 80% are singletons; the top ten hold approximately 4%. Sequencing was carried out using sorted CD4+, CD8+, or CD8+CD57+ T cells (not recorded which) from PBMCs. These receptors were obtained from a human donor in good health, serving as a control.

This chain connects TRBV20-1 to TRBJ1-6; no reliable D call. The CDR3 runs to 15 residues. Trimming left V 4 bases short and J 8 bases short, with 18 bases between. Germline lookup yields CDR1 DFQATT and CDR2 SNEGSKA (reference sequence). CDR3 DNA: TGCAGTGCTATCTCTGGAACGGAAAGAGATTCACCCCTCCACTTT. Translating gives CSAISGTERDSPLHF.

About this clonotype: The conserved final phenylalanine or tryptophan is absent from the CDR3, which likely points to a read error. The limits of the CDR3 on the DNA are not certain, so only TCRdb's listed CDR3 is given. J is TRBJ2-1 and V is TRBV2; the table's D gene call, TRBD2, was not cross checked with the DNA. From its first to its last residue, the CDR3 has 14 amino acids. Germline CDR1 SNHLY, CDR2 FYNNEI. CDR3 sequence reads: CASSPSGLYNEHFV.

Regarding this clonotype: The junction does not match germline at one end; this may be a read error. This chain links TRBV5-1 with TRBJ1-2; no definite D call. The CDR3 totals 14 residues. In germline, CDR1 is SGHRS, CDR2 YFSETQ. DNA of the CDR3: TGTGCCAGCAGCTCGGAAATAGGAAACTATGGCTACACCTTC. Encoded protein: CASSSEIGNYGYTF. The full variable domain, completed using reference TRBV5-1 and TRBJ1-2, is KAGVTQTPRYLIKTRGQQVTLSCSPISGHRSVSWYQQTPGQGLQFLFEYFSETQRNKGNFPGRFSGRQFSNSRSEMNVSTLELGDSALYLCASSSEIGNYGYTFGSGTRLTVV.

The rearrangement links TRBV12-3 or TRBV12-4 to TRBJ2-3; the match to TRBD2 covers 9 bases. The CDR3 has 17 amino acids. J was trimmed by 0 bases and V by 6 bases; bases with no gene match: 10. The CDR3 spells CASSTDLSGGSTDTQYF. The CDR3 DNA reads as TGTGCCAGCAGCACGGATCTCAGCGGGGGGAGCACAGATACGCAGTATTTT.

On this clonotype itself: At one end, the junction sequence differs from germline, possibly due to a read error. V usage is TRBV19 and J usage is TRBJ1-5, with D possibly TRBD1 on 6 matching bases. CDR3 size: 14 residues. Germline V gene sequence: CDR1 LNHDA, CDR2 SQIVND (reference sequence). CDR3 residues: CASSPAGVPYEQYF. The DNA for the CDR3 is TGTGCCAGTAGTCCCGCAGGGGTACCCTACGAGCAGTACTTT.

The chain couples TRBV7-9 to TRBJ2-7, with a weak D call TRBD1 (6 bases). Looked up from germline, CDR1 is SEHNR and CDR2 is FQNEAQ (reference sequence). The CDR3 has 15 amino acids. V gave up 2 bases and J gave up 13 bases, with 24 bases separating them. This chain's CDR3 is CASSLPLGGPCLLYF. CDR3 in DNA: TGTGCCAGCAGCTTACCGCTAGGGGGTCCGTGCCTACTCTACTTC. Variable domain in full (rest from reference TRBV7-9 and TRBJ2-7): DTGVSQNPRHKITKRGQNVTFRCDPISEHNRLYWYRQTLGQGPEFLTYFQNEAQLEKSRLLSDRFSAERPKGSFSTLEIQRTEQGDSAMYLCASSLPLGGPCLLYFGPGTRLTVT.

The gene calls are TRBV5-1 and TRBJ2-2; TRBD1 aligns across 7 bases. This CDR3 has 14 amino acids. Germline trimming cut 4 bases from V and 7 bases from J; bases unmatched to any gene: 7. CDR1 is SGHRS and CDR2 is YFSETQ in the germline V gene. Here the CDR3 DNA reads TGCGCCAGCAGCCCAGACAGGGCGAACGGGGAGCTGTTTTTT. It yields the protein CASSPDRANGELFF.

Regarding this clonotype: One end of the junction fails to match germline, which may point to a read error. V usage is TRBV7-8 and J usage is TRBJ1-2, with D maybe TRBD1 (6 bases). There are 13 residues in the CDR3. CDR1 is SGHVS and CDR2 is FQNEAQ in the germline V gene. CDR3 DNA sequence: TGTGCCAGCAGTGTGGGTGGGGGGGGGGGCTATACCTTC. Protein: CASSVGGGGGYTF.

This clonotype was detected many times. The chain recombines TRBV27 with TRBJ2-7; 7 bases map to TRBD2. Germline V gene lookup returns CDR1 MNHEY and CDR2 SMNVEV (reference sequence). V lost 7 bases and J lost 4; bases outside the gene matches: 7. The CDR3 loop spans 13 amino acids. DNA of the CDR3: TGTGCCAGCAAAGGTGCTAGCGGTTACGAGCAGTACTTC. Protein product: CASKGASGYEQYF.

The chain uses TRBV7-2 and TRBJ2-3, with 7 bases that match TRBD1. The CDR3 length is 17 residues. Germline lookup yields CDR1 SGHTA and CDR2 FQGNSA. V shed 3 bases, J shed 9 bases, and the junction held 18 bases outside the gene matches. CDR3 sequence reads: CASSFDLGGLGTYTQYF. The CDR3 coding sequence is TGTGCCAGCAGCTTTGATCTAGGGGGCCTGGGCACATACACGCAGTATTTT.

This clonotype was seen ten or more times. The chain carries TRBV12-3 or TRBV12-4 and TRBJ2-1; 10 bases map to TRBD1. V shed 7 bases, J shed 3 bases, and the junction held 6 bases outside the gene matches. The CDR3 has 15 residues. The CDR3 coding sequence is TGTGCCAGCAACTCCGGGACAGGGGTCTACAATGAGCAGTTCTTC. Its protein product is CASNSGTGVYNEQFF.

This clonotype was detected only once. The CDR3 protein is CASSLQGQGAYEQQYF. The DNA of the CDR3 is TGTGCCAGCAGCTTACAGGGACAAGGCGCTTACGAGCAGCAGTACTTC. V usage is TRBV7-6 and J usage is TRBJ2-5; possible D gene TRBD1, 6 bases. This CDR3 has 16 residues. Per the germline V gene, CDR1 is SGHVS and CDR2 is FNYEAQ. V was shortened by 2 bases and J by 11 bases, with 24 bases between the two germline ends. The full variable domain, completed using reference TRBV7-6 and TRBJ2-5, is GAGVSQSPRYKVTKRGQDVALRCDPISGHVSLYWYRQALGQGPEFLTYFNYEAQQDKSGLPNDRFSAERPEGSISTLTIQRTEQRDSAMYRCASSLQGQGAYEQQYFGPGTRLLVL.

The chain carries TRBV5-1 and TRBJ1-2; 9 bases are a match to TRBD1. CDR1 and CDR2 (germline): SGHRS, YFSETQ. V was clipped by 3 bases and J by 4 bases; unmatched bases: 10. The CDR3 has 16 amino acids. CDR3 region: CASSSGTGPGSYGYTF. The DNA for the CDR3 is TGCGCCAGCAGCTCCGGGACAGGGCCGGGCAGCTATGGCTACACCTTC.

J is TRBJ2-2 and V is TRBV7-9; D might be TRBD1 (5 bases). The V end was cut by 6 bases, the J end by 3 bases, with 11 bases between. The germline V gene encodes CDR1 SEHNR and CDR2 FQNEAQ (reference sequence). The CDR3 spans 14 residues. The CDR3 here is CASSLLQDTGELFF. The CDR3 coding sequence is TGTGCCAGCAGTTTACTACAGGACACCGGGGAGCTGTTTTTT.

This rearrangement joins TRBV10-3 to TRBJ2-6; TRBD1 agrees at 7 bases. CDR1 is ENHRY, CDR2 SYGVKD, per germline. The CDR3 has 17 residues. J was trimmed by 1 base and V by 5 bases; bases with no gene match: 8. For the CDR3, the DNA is TGTGCCATCAGTTCTACAGGGGACGGGTCTGGGGCCAACGTCCTGACTTTC. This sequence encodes CAISSTGDGSGANVLTF.

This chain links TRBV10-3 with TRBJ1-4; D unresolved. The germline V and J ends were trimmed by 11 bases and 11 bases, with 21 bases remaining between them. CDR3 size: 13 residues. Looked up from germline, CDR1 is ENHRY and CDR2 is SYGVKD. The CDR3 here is CASQWCPPWKLFF. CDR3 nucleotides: TGTGCCTCGCAGTGGTGCCCGCCGTGGAAACTGTTTTTT.

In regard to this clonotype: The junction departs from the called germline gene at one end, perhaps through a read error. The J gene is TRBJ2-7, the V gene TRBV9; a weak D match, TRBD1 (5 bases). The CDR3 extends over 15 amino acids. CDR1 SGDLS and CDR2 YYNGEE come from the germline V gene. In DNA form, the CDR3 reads TGCGCCAGCAGCTTAGACAGAACGAGCTCCTACGAGGAGTACTTC. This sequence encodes CASSLDRTSSYEEYF.